This T cell receptor (beta chain) was captured in a study of human T cells and chemical hapten exposure. At the level of the study: Variation in per-sample TCR yields came mainly from small pooled library volume differences.

Before extraction, the whole blood was not fractionated, and total RNA was taken from it. Points on this clonotype: The antigen remains undetermined.

What the library attached to individual cDNA molecules were unique molecular identifiers. Original data processing: Sample-level TCR yields exhibited a median of about 91,000, with a range of roughly 23,224 to 700,000. TCRdb itself ran the 5' RACE reads through MiXCR, one entry per CDR3 protein. The V and J calls reflect TCRdb's pipeline rather than the authors' work. The sample has roughly 120,000 distinct CDR3 sequences, approximately 19% seen once; the top ten hold around 2.7%. General study findings and limits: No shift was seen in TCRs above 1 in 1000 frequency with DPC sensitization.

The CDR3 is made up of 14 amino acids. Trimming stripped 4 bases from V and 9 bases from J, with 16 bases between. Per the germline V gene, CDR1 is SNHLY and CDR2 is FYNNEI. This TCR came from a human donor in good health. This sequence joins TRBV2 and TRBJ1-5; no clear D. The CDR3 region has the DNA TGTGCCAGCAGTGGAAGACGGTGGGAAACGCCCCAGCATTTT. It yields the protein CASSGRRWETPQHF. Drawing the rest from reference TRBV2 and TRBJ1-5, the complete variable domain is EPEVTQTPSHQVTQMGQEVILRCVPISNHLYFYWYRQILGQKVEFLVSFYNNEISEKSEIFDDQFSVERPDGSNFTLKIRSTKLEDSAMYFCASSGRRWETPQHFGDGTRLSIL.